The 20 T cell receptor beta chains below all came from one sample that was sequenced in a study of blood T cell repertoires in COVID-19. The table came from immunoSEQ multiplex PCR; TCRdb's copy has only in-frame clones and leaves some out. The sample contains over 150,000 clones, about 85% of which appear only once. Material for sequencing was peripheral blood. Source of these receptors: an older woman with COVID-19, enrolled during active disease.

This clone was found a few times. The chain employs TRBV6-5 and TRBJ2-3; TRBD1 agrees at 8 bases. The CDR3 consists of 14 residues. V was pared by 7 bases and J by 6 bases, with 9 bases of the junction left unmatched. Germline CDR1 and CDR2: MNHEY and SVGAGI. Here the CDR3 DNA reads TGTGCCAGCACTCCCCAGGGGGCAGGGGATACGCAGTATTTT. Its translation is CASTPQGAGDTQYF.

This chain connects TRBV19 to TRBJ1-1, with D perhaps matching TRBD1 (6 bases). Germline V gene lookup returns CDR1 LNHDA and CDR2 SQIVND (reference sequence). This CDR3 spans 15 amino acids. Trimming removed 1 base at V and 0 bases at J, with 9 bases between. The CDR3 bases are TGTGCCAGTAGTATAGGGACAGCCATGAACACTGAAGCTTTCTTT. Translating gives CASSIGTAMNTEAFF.

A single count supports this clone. CDR3 protein: CASSTPPDTEAFF. CDR3 in DNA: TGTGCCAGCAGCACCCCCCCGGACACTGAAGCTTTCTTT. This rearrangement joins TRBV6-5 to TRBJ1-1; D unclear. Germline V gives CDR1 MNHEY, CDR2 SVGAGI. Between the trimmed V and J ends, which lost 6 bases and 3 bases, there was a span of 11 bases. CDR3 length: 13 amino acids.

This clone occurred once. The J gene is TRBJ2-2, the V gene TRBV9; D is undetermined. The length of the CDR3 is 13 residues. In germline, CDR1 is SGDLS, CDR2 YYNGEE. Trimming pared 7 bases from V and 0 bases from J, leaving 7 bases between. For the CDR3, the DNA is TGTGCCAGCCGCTACTCGAACACCGGGGAGCTGTTTTTT. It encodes CASRYSNTGELFF.

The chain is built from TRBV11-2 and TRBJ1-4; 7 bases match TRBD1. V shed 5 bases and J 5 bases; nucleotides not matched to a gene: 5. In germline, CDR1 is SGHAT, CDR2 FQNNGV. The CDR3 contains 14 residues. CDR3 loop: CASSRGQWNEKLFF. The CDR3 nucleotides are TGTGCCAGCAGCCGGGGACAGTGGAATGAAAAACTGTTTTTT.

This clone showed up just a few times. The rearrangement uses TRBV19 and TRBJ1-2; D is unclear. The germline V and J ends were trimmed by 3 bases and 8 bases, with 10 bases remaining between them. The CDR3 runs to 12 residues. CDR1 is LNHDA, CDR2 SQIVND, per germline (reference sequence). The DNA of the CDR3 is TGTGCCAGTAGTATCTGGAGCGACGGCTACACCTTC. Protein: CASSIWSDGYTF.

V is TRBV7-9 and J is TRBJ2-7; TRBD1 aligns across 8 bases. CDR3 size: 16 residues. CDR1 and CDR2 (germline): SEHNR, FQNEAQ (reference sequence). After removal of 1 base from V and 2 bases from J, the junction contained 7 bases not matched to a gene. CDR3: CASSLGAPTGAYEQYF. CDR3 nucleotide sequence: TGTGCCAGCAGCTTAGGAGCCCCGACAGGGGCCTACGAGCAGTACTTC.

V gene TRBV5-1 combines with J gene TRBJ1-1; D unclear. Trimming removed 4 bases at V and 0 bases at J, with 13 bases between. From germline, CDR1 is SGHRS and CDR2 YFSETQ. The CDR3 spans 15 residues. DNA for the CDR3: TGCGCCAGCAGCGGTGGCACCCCAATGAACACTGAAGCTTTCTTT. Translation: CASSGGTPMNTEAFF.

As DNA, the CDR3 is TGTGCCACCAGTGGACAGGATGGGACAGATACGCAGTATTTT. It encodes CATSGQDGTDTQYF. This chain links TRBV24-1 with TRBJ2-3; a weak D match, TRBD1 (6 bases). Trimming cost V 5 bases and J 3 bases, with 11 bases left between them. CDR3 size: 14 residues. Germline assignment: CDR1 KGHDR and CDR2 SFDVKD.

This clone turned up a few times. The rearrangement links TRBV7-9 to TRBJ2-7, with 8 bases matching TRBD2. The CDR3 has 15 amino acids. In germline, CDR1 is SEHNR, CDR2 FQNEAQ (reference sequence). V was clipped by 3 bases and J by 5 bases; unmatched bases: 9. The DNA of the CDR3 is TGTGCCAGCAGCTTTAGCGGGACAACATTTGACGAGCAGTACTTC. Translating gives CASSFSGTTFDEQYF.

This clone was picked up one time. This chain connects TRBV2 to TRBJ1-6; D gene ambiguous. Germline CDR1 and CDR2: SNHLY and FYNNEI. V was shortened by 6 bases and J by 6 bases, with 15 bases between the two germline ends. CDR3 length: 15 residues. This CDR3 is CASRETGNFNSPLHF. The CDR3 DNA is TGTGCCAGCAGGGAGACCGGGAATTTTAATTCACCCCTCCACTTT.

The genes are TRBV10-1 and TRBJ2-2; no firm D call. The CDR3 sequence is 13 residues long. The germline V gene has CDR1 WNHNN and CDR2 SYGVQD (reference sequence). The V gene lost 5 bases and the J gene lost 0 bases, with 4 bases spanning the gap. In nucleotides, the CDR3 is TGCGCCAGCAGTAATACGAACACCGGGGAGCTGTTTTTT. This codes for CASSNTNTGELFF.

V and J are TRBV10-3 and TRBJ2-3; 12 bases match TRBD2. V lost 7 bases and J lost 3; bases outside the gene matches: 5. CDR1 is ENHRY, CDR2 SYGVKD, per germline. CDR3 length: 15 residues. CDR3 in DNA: TGTGCCATCACCGCGACTAGCGGGAGAACAGATACGCAGTATTTT. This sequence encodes CAITATSGRTDTQYF.

The CDR3 loop is CASSLGLAGRRQFF. The CDR3 DNA is TGCGCCAGCAGCTTAGGACTAGCGGGGCGAAGGCAGTTCTTC. This rearrangement joins TRBV4-1 to TRBJ2-1; 12 bases line up with TRBD2. Losses at the gene ends were 5 bases for V and 12 bases for J; bases not matched to a gene: 8. The CDR3 length is 14 residues. Germline assignment: CDR1 MGHRA and CDR2 YSYEKL.

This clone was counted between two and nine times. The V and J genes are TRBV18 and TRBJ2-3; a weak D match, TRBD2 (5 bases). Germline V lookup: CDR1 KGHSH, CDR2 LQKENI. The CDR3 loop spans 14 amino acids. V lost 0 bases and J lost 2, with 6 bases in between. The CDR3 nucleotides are TGTGCCAGCTCACCACCGGAGGCCACAGATACGCAGTATTTT. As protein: CASSPPEATDTQYF.

As DNA, the CDR3 is TGTGCCAGCAGTGAACCTCGGTCCGGGGGTGGCAATCAGCCCCAGCATTTT. Its translation: CASSEPRSGGGNQPQHF. The rearrangement uses TRBV6-1 and TRBJ1-5; the D gene is possibly TRBD1 (5 bases). Germline lookup yields CDR1 MNHNS and CDR2 SASEGT. The V end lost 2 bases, the J end lost 2 bases, and 16 bases lay between the germline ends. This CDR3 has 17 amino acids.

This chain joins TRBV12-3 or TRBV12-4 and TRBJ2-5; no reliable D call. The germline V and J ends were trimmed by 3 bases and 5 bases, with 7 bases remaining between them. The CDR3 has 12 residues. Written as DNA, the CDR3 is TGTGCCAGCAGTTTTGGAGAGGAGACCCAGTACTTC. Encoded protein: CASSFGEETQYF.

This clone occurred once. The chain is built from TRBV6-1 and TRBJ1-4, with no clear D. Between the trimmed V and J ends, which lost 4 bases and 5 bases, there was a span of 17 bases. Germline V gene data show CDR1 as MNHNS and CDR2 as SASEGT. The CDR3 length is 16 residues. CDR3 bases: TGTGCCAGCAGTGTAACTTGGACGGGCGGGAATGAAAAACTGTTTTTT. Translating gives CASSVTWTGGNEKLFF.

In DNA form, the CDR3 reads TGTGCCTGGAGATCACCGGGGTCACCCCTCCACTTT. Translation: CAWRSPGSPLHF. The chain recombines TRBV30 with TRBJ1-6; D remains ambiguous. CDR1 and CDR2 (germline): GTSNPN, SVGIG (reference sequence). Trimming removed 3 bases from V and 10 bases from J, with 10 bases in between. The CDR3 sequence is 12 residues long. The variable domain in full, completed from reference TRBV30 and TRBJ1-6, reads SQTIHQWPATLVQPVGSPLSLECTVEGTSNPNLYWYRQAAGRGLQLLFYSVGIGQISSEVPQNLSASRPQDRQFILSSKKLLLSDSGFYLCAWRSPGSPLHFGNGTRLTVT.

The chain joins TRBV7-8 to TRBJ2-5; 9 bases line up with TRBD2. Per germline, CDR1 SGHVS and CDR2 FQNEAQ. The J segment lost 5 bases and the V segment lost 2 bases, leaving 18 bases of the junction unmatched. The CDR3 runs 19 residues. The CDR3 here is CASSLTVWMGGGADETQYF. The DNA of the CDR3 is TGTGCCAGCAGCTTAACCGTCTGGATGGGCGGGGGGGCGGATGAGACCCAGTACTTC.